Given below is one T cell receptor beta chain in context. Its cognate antigen is unknown. This specimen comes from a study of early T cells in non-severe SARS-CoV-2 infection. Study-level background: Sequencing used unsorted whole-blood bulk RNA, so chains lack pairing. Points from the study as a whole: Using VDJdb, the matching emphasized anti-spike CD8 responses while missing private and CD4 specificities.

Researchers tagged individual cDNA molecules with unique molecular identifiers. TCRdb analysed the 5' RACE reads with MiXCR anew, one entry per CDR3 protein. Found here are 75,000 to 100,000 distinct CDR3 sequences, around 14% of them singletons; the top ten hold approximately 7.5%. V lost 1 base and J lost 7, with 5 bases in between. This CDR3 comprises 11 residues. Germline V gene sequence: CDR1 DFQATT, CDR2 SNEGSKA (reference sequence). The clonotype comes from an adult who was a healthcare worker with PCR-confirmed SARS-CoV-2 infection or an uninfected control (not recorded which). The chain couples TRBV20-1 to TRBJ2-1; D uncertain. Sequenced: whole blood. The CDR3: CSARAHNEQFF. CDR3 nucleotides: TGCAGTGCTAGAGCCCATAATGAGCAGTTCTTC.